Presented here are 17 T cell receptor beta chains from one specimen sequenced in a study of T cells after posttransplantation cyclophosphamide. Libraries were prepared by immunoSEQ multiplex PCR; TCRdb keeps only in-frame clonotypes and omits some of them. Recorded here are over 25,000 clones, with no singletons, and the ten leading clones hold less than 5%. Specimen: PBMCs. The receptors originated from a woman in her twenties or thirties in good health and a related stem cell transplant donor.

This clone has ten or more counts. This chain joins TRBV7-2 and TRBJ1-5; perhaps TRBD1 as D (6 bases). From germline, CDR1 is SGHTA and CDR2 FQGNSA. The CDR3 runs 15 residues. Trimming took off 2 bases at V and 6 bases at J, with 14 bases between the two ends. CDR3 in DNA: TGTGCCAGCAGCTTAAGTATTGGGGGCGCTCAGCCCCAGCATTTT. It encodes CASSLSIGGAQPQHF.

This clone was counted only a few times. V usage is TRBV19 and J usage is TRBJ2-7; D tentatively fits TRBD1 or TRBD2 (5 bases each). The V gene lost 2 bases and the J gene lost 0 bases, with 11 bases spanning the gap. Germline CDR1 is LNHDA and CDR2 is SQIVND (reference sequence). The CDR3 loop spans 15 amino acids. CDR3 DNA sequence: TGTGCCAGTAGTATAAGGGCAGGGAGCTCCTACGAGCAGTACTTC. Translated, it gives CASSIRAGSSYEQYF.

This clone was observed many times. This chain joins TRBV7-9 and TRBJ1-1; TRBD1 is a possible D gene (6 bases). V was shortened by 5 bases and J by 0 bases, with 13 bases between the two germline ends. The CDR3 runs 15 residues. Looked up from germline, CDR1 is SEHNR and CDR2 is FQNEAQ (reference sequence). The chain's CDR3 is CASSQRTDMNTEAFF. CDR3 nucleotide sequence: TGTGCCAGCAGCCAGAGGACAGACATGAACACTGAAGCTTTCTTT. The variable domain in full, with the rest retrieved from reference TRBV7-9 and TRBJ1-1, is DTGVSQNPRHKITKRGQNVTFRCDPISEHNRLYWYRQTLGQGPEFLTYFQNEAQLEKSRLLSDRFSAERPKGSFSTLEIQRTEQGDSAMYLCASSQRTDMNTEAFFGQGTRLTVV.

Ten or more counts support this clone. This chain uses TRBV7-8 with TRBJ2-3, with D perhaps matching TRBD2 (5 bases). V was clipped by 1 base and J by 0 bases, with 8 bases between them. The germline V gene has CDR1 SGHVS and CDR2 FQNEAQ. The CDR3 spans 15 residues. The CDR3 coding sequence is TGTGCCAGCAGCTTAGGCGGGCGTAGCACAGATACGCAGTATTTT. It encodes CASSLGGRSTDTQYF.

The J gene is TRBJ1-6, the V gene TRBV6-6, with D unresolved. Germline V gene lookup returns CDR1 MNHNY and CDR2 SVGAGI (reference sequence). V was shortened by 5 bases and J by 6 bases, with 5 bases between the two germline ends. The CDR3 consists of 12 residues. CDR3 in amino acids: CASSGLNSPLHF. CDR3 sequence (DNA): TGTGCCAGCAGTGGACTTAATTCACCCCTCCACTTT.

This clone has at least ten counts. J is TRBJ1-3 and V is TRBV19, with D tentatively TRBD1 (5 bases). The V gene lost 5 bases and the J gene lost 0 bases, with 11 bases spanning the gap. Germline CDR1 reads LNHDA; CDR2 reads SQIVND (reference sequence). This CDR3 has 15 residues. The CDR3 bases are TGTGCCAGTAGTGCGACAGTTATCTCTGGAAACACCATATATTTT. Protein sequence: CASSATVISGNTIYF.

This clone was seen many times. The rearrangement joins TRBV19 to TRBJ2-1, with a tentative D call TRBD2 (5 bases). The V end lost 0 bases, the J end lost 0 bases, and 6 bases lay between the germline ends. Germline values: CDR1 LNHDA, CDR2 SQIVND (reference sequence). This CDR3 has 15 amino acids. CDR3 region: CASSIELVSYNEQFF. The CDR3 DNA reads TGTGCCAGTAGTATAGAACTAGTCTCCTACAATGAGCAGTTCTTC.

This clone was detected many times. V and J are TRBV6-6 and TRBJ2-4; D is unclear. V was trimmed by 3 bases and J by 6 bases, leaving 15 bases between them. The CDR3 has 15 residues. Per germline, CDR1 MNHNY and CDR2 SVGAGI (reference sequence). CDR3 in amino acids: CASSYDNLPLNIQYF. CDR3 bases: TGTGCCAGCAGTTATGACAATCTCCCCTTAAACATTCAGTACTTC.

This clone was counted at least ten times. The chain combines TRBV4-1 with TRBJ1-2, with a possible D match to TRBD1 (5 bases). CDR3 length equals 14 residues. Germline loops: CDR1 MGHRA, CDR2 YSYEKL. Trimming took off 0 bases at V and 7 bases at J, with 12 bases between the two ends. CDR3 amino acids: CASSQDRGERGYTF. The CDR3 bases are TGCGCCAGCAGCCAAGATCGAGGGGAGCGTGGCTACACCTTC.

This chain links TRBV19 with TRBJ2-5; 7 bases line up with TRBD2. The CDR3 runs 15 residues. V shed 7 bases and J 1 base; nucleotides not matched to a gene: 9. Germline CDR1 LNHDA, CDR2 SQIVND (reference sequence). CDR3 amino acids: CASKGGRLAQETQYF. CDR3 DNA: TGTGCCAGTAAAGGAGGGCGACTAGCCCAAGAGACCCAGTACTTC.

The rearrangement links TRBV9 to TRBJ1-1; D ambiguous. CDR1 and CDR2 (germline): SGDLS, YYNGEE. The CDR3 extends over 17 amino acids. V was pared by 0 bases and J by 0 bases, with 15 bases between. CDR3 region: CASSVATFPGLNTEAFF. CDR3 bases: TGTGCCAGCAGCGTAGCTACATTTCCGGGGTTGAACACTGAAGCTTTCTTT. The full variable domain, its missing parts supplied by reference TRBV9 and TRBJ1-1, is DSGVTQTPKHLITATGQRVTLRCSPRSGDLSVYWYQQSLDQGLQFLIQYYNGEERAKGNILERFSAQQFPDLHSELNLSSLELGDSALYFCASSVATFPGLNTEAFFGQGTRLTVV.

This clone was counted at least ten times. J is TRBJ1-2 and V is TRBV14; possible D gene TRBD1, 5 bases. Germline V gene data show CDR1 as SGHDN and CDR2 as FVKESK. With 5 bases removed from V and 4 bases from J, the gap between germline ends came to 8 bases. This CDR3 region has 12 residues. CDR3 coding DNA: TGTGCCAGCAGCAAGGGGTTCTATGGCTACACCTTC. It yields the protein CASSKGFYGYTF.

This clone was detected a few times. The chain combines TRBV6-1 with TRBJ1-2; D remains unclear. V was pared by 9 bases and J by 4 bases, with 21 bases between. From germline, CDR1 is MNHNS and CDR2 SASEGT. CDR3 length: 15 residues. The CDR3 loop is CASTLRLTEAYGYTF. The CDR3 DNA reads TGTGCCAGTACCTTGAGACTGACGGAAGCCTATGGCTACACCTTC.

This clone was seen repeatedly, ten times or more. The chain joins TRBV28 to TRBJ1-2, with no clear D. Per germline, CDR1 MDHEN and CDR2 SYDVKM. V was shortened by 1 base and J by 4 bases, with 7 bases between the two germline ends. The CDR3 is made up of 13 amino acids. The CDR3 sequence is CASSLSYGYGYTF. The CDR3 DNA reads as TGTGCCAGCAGTTTATCGTACGGCTATGGCTACACCTTC.

This clone was seen many times. The chain uses TRBV6-2 or TRBV6-3 and TRBJ1-6; D is possibly TRBD1 (5 bases). This CDR3 is 16 amino acids long. Trimming removed 2 bases from V and 11 bases from J, with 19 bases in between. Germline assignment: CDR1 MNHEY and CDR2 SVGEGT. The CDR3 spells CASSYDIRVGLPPLHF. For the CDR3, the DNA is TGTGCCAGCAGTTACGATATCCGGGTGGGGCTGCCACCCCTCCACTTT.

This clone has at least ten counts. The V gene is TRBV6-5, the J gene TRBJ1-2, with D hard to call. The V gene lost 2 bases and the J gene lost 3 bases, with 7 bases spanning the gap. The CDR3 is 13 residues long. Germline loops: CDR1 MNHEY, CDR2 SVGAGI. This CDR3 reads CASSYRPHYGYTF. In DNA form, the CDR3 reads TGTGCCAGCAGTTACAGGCCCCACTATGGCTACACCTTC.

The chain joins TRBV7-9 to TRBJ1-2; tentative D call: TRBD1 (5 bases). The CDR3 has 15 residues. Germline V gene lookup returns CDR1 SEHNR and CDR2 FQNEAQ (reference sequence). The V end was cut by 3 bases, the J end by 8 bases, with 19 bases between. The CDR3: CASSFGSSRGEGYTF. The CDR3 DNA reads as TGTGCCAGCAGCTTTGGAAGCTCACGGGGGGAGGGCTACACCTTC.